One T cell receptor beta chain is described in this entry. Antigen specificity is unknown. The sample is drawn from a study of blood T cells in healthy people across ages. General study findings and limits: Estimated diversity across one million T cells was deemed an underestimate. Older age went with lower TCR beta diversity per million T cells, in a roughly linear way.

V was trimmed by 6 bases and J by 4 bases, leaving 16 bases between them. The length of the CDR3 is 15 residues. Combining a sample-barcoded 5' primer with a J-beta primer mix, a second PCR ran for roughly 6 to 12 cycles. All cDNA molecules were each tagged by a template-switch adaptor with 12 random nucleotides. TCRdb reprocessed the 5' RACE reads with MiXCR, giving one entry per CDR3 protein. Of roughly 700,000 distinct CDR3 sequences listed, around half are singletons. This TCR was sampled from a woman in her fifties or sixties in good health. Input material: blood. The chain combines TRBV12-3 or TRBV12-4 with TRBJ2-1, with a tentative D call TRBD1 (5 bases). The CDR3 DNA is TGTGCCAGCAGACTGAACAGGAGAACTTACAATGAGCAGTTCTTC. Its translation is CASRLNRRTYNEQFF.